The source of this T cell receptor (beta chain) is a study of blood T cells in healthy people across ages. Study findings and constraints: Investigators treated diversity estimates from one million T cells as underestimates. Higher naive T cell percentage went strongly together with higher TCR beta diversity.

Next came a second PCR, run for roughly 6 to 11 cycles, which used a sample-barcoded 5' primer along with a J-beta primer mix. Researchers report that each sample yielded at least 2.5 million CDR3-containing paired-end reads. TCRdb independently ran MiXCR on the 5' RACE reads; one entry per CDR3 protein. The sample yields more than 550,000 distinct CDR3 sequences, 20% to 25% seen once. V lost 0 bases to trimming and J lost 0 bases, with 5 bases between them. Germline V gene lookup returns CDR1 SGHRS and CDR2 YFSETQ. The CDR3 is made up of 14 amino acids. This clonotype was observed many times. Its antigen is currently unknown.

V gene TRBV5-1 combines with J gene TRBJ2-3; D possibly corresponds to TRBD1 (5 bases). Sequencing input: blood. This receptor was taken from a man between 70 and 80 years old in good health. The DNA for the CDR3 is TGCGCCAGCAGCTTGGGACAGAGCACAGATACGCAGTATTTT. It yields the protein CASSLGQSTDTQYF.